Included here is one T cell receptor beta chain sequence, with context. Its antigen is not identified. These data originate in a study of T cells in Graves' hyperthyroidism and ophthalmopathy. The study, taken as a whole, reports: Among clonotypes expanded in thyroid above 0.001, most were also found in blood.

PBMCs were collected from an approximately 9.5 ml volume of fresh peripheral blood. V was pared by 2 bases and J by 7 bases, with 8 bases of the junction left unmatched. The CDR3 is made up of 15 amino acids. The germline gives CDR1 LGHNA, CDR2 YNFKEQ. TCR beta CDR3 regions were amplified from RNA. RT-PCR in the first round (using the HTBI primer set) targeted the TCR CDR3. TCRdb reprocessed the multiplex PCR reads via MiXCR and lists one record per CDR3 protein. There are approximately 720,000 distinct CDR3 sequences in the sample; roughly a sixth occur only once, and over 15% lies in the top ten. This TCR was sampled from a woman between 45 and 60 years old with Graves' hyperthyroidism that later progressed to Graves' ophthalmopathy. The chain links TRBV4-2 to TRBJ1-3, with 7 bases aligning to TRBD1. The sequenced sample was blood. DNA for the CDR3: TGTGCCAGCAGCCAAAAAGGACAGGATGCGAACACCATATATTTT. Its protein is CASSQKGQDANTIYF.